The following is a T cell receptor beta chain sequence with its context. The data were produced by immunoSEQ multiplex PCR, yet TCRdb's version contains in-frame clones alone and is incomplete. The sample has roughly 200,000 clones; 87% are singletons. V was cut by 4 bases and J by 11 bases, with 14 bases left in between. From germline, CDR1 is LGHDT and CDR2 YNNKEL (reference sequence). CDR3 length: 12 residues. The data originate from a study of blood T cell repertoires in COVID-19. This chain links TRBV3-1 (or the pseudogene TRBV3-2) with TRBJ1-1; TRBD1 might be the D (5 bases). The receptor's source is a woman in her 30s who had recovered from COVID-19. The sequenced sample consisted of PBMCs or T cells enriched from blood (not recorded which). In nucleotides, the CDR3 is TGTGCCAGCAGCCTAAGCAGGGCGTCGGCTTTCTTT. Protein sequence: CASSLSRASAFF.